A selection of T cell receptor beta chains follows, all from one sample in a study of cytomegalovirus exposure and HLA in healthy donors. Profiled with immunoSEQ multiplex PCR; TCRdb holds only in-frame clones, not every one. Counted here are under 200,000 clones, 80% occurring once; the ten biggest clones make up about 1.9%. Sequenced material: PBMCs. These receptors all come from a human donor in good health. Each CDR3 is given with its conserved first and last residue. D genes are given only for firm matches. The size of a clone is reported for some rows only, either as once, few or many, or as a class for expanded clones.

CDR3nt	CDR3aa	abundance	d_gene	v_gene	j_gene
TGTGCCAGCGGCCCGACAGGGGGGGACTATGGCTACACCTTC	CASGPTGGDYGYTF	once	TRBD1	TRBV5-6	TRBJ1-2
TGCGCCAGCAGCCAAGAATGGAGAACCGTAGATGGCTACACCTTC	CASSQEWRTVDGYTF	-	-	TRBV4-3	TRBJ1-2
TGTGCCAGCAGCGTGACATCTGTCTCTGGAAACACCATATATTTT	CASSVTSVSGNTIYF	-	-	TRBV9	TRBJ1-3
TGTGCCAGCAGTCTTCCCGGGGGCACTGAAGCTTTCTTT	CASSLPGGTEAFF	-	-	TRBV25-1	TRBJ1-1
TGTGCCAGTGTCCGGAGTGGCGGCACTGAAGCTTTCTTT	CASVRSGGTEAFF	few	-	TRBV25-1	TRBJ1-1
TGTGCCACCACCCTGGACAGGGAAACTGAAGCTTTCTTT	CATTLDRETEAFF	-	TRBD1	TRBV15	TRBJ1-1
TGTGCCAGCAGCTTAGGGGGACTAGCGGGGGGGTTATCCTACAATGAGCAGTTCTTC	CASSLGGLAGGLSYNEQFF	-	TRBD2	TRBV7-8	TRBJ2-1
TGTGCCAGCAGCTTAACCGCTGGGCGGGGGGGCCGCACCGGGGAGCTGTTTTTT	CASSLTAGRGGRTGELFF	-	TRBD2	TRBV7-8	TRBJ2-2
TGTGCCAGCAGCTTTGATCAGGACCAAGAGACCCAGTACTTC	CASSFDQDQETQYF	-	-	TRBV13	TRBJ2-5
TGTGCCAGCAGCTTAGCCGGGACAGGGGCCGCGGAGCTGTTTTTT	CASSLAGTGAAELFF	-	TRBD1	TRBV7-6	TRBJ2-2
TGTGCCAGCATAGCGGGAAACACCATATATTTT	CASIAGNTIYF	-	-	TRBV6-5	TRBJ1-3
TGTGCCATCAAGGGGCGTAGCTATGGCTACACCTTC	CAIKGRSYGYTF	-	-	TRBV10-3	TRBJ1-2
TGTGCCAGCAGCCCCCGGGACAGGAATAATGAAAAACTGTTTTTT	CASSPRDRNNEKLFF	-	TRBD1	TRBV7-9	TRBJ1-4
TGTGCCAGCACCACCGGTACTAGCGGGAATTCCGAGCAGTACTTC	CASTTGTSGNSEQYF	few	TRBD2	TRBV9	TRBJ2-7
TGCGCCAGCAGCTTGGTCAGGGGGCGAGAATCCTATGGCTACACCTTC	CASSLVRGRESYGYTF	-	TRBD1	TRBV5-1	TRBJ1-2
TGTGCCAGCAGCCAGCCGGGACAGGGTGCCTACGAGCAGTACTTC	CASSQPGQGAYEQYF	few	TRBD1	TRBV7-9	TRBJ2-7
TGTGCCAGCAGTCGACAGGGGTCAGCTGAAGCTTTCTTT	CASSRQGSAEAFF	-	TRBD1	TRBV6-6	TRBJ1-1
TGTGCCAGCAGCCGTTACAGCTACGAGCAGTACTTC	CASSRYSYEQYF	-	-	TRBV7-9	TRBJ2-7
TGTGCCAGTAGTATAGGAGGTGAGCAGTTCTTC	CASSIGGEQFF	-	-	TRBV19	TRBJ2-1
TGTGCCAGCGGACAGTCGAACACCGGGGAGCTGTTTTTT	CASGQSNTGELFF	once	-	TRBV5-4	TRBJ2-2
TGCGCCAGCAGTGCCCCTGGGGCGTACGAGCAGTACTTC	CASSAPGAYEQYF	-	-	TRBV10-1	TRBJ2-7
TGTGCCAGCAGCCGGGCACCAGGAGGGGACACTGAAGCTTTCTTT	CASSRAPGGDTEAFF	-	-	TRBV7-9	TRBJ1-1
TGTGCCAGCAGTTTGAACGAGAGCTACGAGCAGTACTTC	CASSLNESYEQYF	-	-	TRBV28	TRBJ2-7
TGCGCCAGCAGCCAAGATAACGCGGCAGGACTGAGTTATGGCTACACCTTC	CASSQDNAAGLSYGYTF	-	-	TRBV4-3	TRBJ1-2
TGTGCCAGCTCACCAAGTGCTTGGGGACAGGGGTCATATGGCTACACCTTC	CASSPSAWGQGSYGYTF	-	TRBD1	TRBV18	TRBJ1-2
TGTGCCAGCAGCGTGAGCGGGGGGGCCAATGAGCAGTTCTTC	CASSVSGGANEQFF	-	TRBD2	TRBV9	TRBJ2-1
TGTGCCAGCAGTTTAAACAGGGGAACTGAAGCTTTCTTT	CASSLNRGTEAFF	-	TRBD1	TRBV5-5	TRBJ1-1
TGTGCCAGCAGCTTAAGGCGGGACAGGGGTAACAATGAGCAGTTCTTC	CASSLRRDRGNNEQFF	-	TRBD1	TRBV11-2	TRBJ2-1
TGCGCCAGCAGCTTGGCCCTGGCCACAGATACGCAGTATTTT	CASSLALATDTQYF	-	-	TRBV5-1	TRBJ2-3